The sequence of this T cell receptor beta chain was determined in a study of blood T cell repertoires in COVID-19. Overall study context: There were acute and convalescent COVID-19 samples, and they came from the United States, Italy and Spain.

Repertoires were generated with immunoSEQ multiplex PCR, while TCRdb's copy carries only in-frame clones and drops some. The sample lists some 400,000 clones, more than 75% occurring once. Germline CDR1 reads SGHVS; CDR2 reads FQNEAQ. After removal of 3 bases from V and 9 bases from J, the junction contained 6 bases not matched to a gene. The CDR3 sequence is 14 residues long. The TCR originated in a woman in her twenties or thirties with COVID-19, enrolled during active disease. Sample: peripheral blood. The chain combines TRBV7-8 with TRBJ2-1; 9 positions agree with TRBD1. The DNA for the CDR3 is TGTGCCAGCAGCTTCACAACAGGGGGCGGTGAGCAGTTCTTC. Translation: CASSFTTGGGEQFF.